This T cell receptor beta chain was sequenced for a study of vaccination and CD4 T cells after COVID-19 (dated by TCRdb to 2022 to 2024). In terms of the full investigation: Convalescent patients had a positive SARS-CoV-2 result on nasal swab PCR, and of these patients, several had mild disease and one had severe disease. In the convalescent cohort there were six males and four females, among whom were two Hispanic individuals, seven Caucasians, two Asians and one multiracial person. Participants received two doses of either the Pfizer-BioNTech BNT162b2 vaccine (n=8) or the Moderna mRNA-1273 vaccine (n=2). Post-COVID blood samples were collected from convalescent patients a median of around 100 days after diagnosis, with a range of about 35 to 180 days. Post-vaccine blood samples were collected a median of around 2.5 months after the second vaccine dose, ranging from roughly 12 to 250 days. Overlapping spike peptide pools from SARS-CoV-2 and from the common cold coronaviruses HCoV-NL63, HCoV-OC43 and HCoV-229E were used as culture stimuli. Control cultures used a CEFX viral epitope pool as positive control, an HIV-1 Nef peptide pool as negative control, or no peptide. In 10 COVID-19 convalescent patients and a few infection-naive healthy vaccine recipients, the spike-specific CD4+ TCR repertoire before mRNA vaccination was compared with the repertoire after mRNA vaccination. Study-level results and caveats: In convalescent patients, a median about 86% of post-vaccine SARS-CoV-2-reactive clones were detected only after vaccination, and vaccine-specific priming was suggested by this finding. An increase in the median number of SARS-CoV-2-reactive clonotypes from more than 20 after infection to some 38 after vaccination was observed, but the change was not found to be significant. Nearly all vaccine-specific clones in convalescent patients (304 of 307) were mono-reactive for SARS-CoV-2 spike rather than cross-reactive with common cold coronaviruses. Only a relatively small number of convalescent patients were included in the study, and early timepoints following natural infection were not analyzed.

Interpreted using the paper, the treatment or condition label stands for: roughly 11-day PBMC culture with coronavirus spike peptide pools or control peptides (ViraFEST assay). The study used the ViraFEST assay, which expanded antigen-specific T cells with peptide pools and then identified expanded clonotypes by TCR sequencing. The convalescent patients' positive SARS-CoV-2 PCR tests fell between March and December 2020, which was before the Alpha, Beta and Delta variants emerged in the United States. Each well held 2.2 million or so PBMCs cultured with approximately 10 ug/ml peptide pools in IMDM containing around 5.5% human AB serum and roughly 10 IU/ml IL-2. On days 3 and 7, half of the culture medium was replaced with fresh IL-2-containing medium. After around 11 days of culture, CD4+ T cells were isolated by negative selection with the EasySep CD4+ T cell isolation kit. Ficoll-Paque Plus gradient centrifugation was used to isolate PBMCs from whole blood, and the isolated PBMCs were then either used fresh or cryopreserved at -140C. Triplicate wells were generally used for each culture condition.

From its cysteine to its phenylalanine, the CDR3 spans 14 amino acids. This entry keeps only the CDR3 DNA: 42 bases, framed from base 1. V is shortened by 4 bases, J by 10 bases, and the region joining them spans 14 bases. From the germline V gene, CDR1 is MDHEN and CDR2 is SYDVKM. Of note for this clonotype: Its antigen is currently not known. Per-base qualities were not stored, and no clone one base away is much larger.

The method was PCR. At the Johns Hopkins FTIC core, DNA from the cultured CD4+ T cells underwent TCR sequencing with the Oncomine TCR Beta short-read assay. The QIAamp micro DNA kit was used to extract genomic DNA from the cultured CD4+ T cells. Oncomine TCR Beta libraries made from cultured CD4+ T cells were pooled using unique dual indexes and sequenced on an Illumina iSeq 100. The original methods were these. Non-productive sequences were filtered out, and CDR3s that did not start with C, did not end with F or W, or were shorter than 7 amino acids were discarded. Antigen-specific clonotypes were identified using the MANAFEST web application through comparison of peptide-stimulated wells with reference and other culture wells. To be called positive, a clone needed an FDR below 0.05, an odds ratio above 5, and a productive frequency above 0.1% in at least two of three replicate wells. A clonotype counted as cross-reactive if it showed significant expansion both in the SARS-CoV-2 spike wells and in at least one common cold coronavirus spike condition. Similarity between CDR3 sequences was evaluated in R version 3.6.1 using Levenshtein distances (stringdist) and unrooted phylogenetic trees (ape). The raw public data were reprocessed by TCRdb itself: fastp quality trimming at Q25, MiXCR clonotype calling, in-frame beta chains only. Identical CDR3 proteins give one entry, which carries the most common genes and DNA. It is TCRdb's table, rather than the study itself, that gives the V and J calls and clone size. The sample profile shows approximately 12,000 distinct CDR3 sequences; about 61% of them were found once. The ten most abundant clones make up 26% of the sample.

This clonotype originated in a human donor who had recovered from COVID-19. This chain joins TRBV28 to TRBJ1-6, and the D gene may be TRBD1, 5 bases matching. The sequences come from CD4+ T cells from blood, cultured in vitro, collected before SARS-CoV-2 vaccination. The nucleotide sequence reads as follows: TGTGCCAGCAGTTCAGGGTCTCTGGGATCACCCCTCCACTTT. This is translated as CASSSGSLGSPLHF. The variable domain in full, with residues beyond the CDR3 obtained from the reference TRBV28 and TRBJ1-6 genes, is DVKVTQSSRYLVKRTGEKVFLECVQDMDHENMFWYRQDPGLGLRLIYFSYDVKMKEKGDIPEGYSVSREKKERFSLILESASTNQTSMYLCASSSGSLGSPLHFGNGTRLTVT.